The 28 T cell receptor beta chains below were found in one sample sequenced in a study of T cells in Graves' hyperthyroidism and ophthalmopathy. TCR beta CDR3 regions were amplified from RNA. Carried out on the TCR CDR3, a first-round RT-PCR used the HTBI primer set. MiXCR was run by TCRdb on the multiplex PCR reads, yielding one entry per CDR3 protein. Of over 700,000 distinct CDR3 sequences in the sample, 38% are singletons; the top ten hold approximately 10%. The sample was blood. The receptors shown here come from a man between 18 and 35 years old with Graves' hyperthyroidism.

The chain carries TRBV7-9 and TRBJ2-7; TRBD2 agrees at 7 bases. Germline-derived CDR1 and CDR2 are SEHNR and FQNEAQ (reference sequence). The CDR3 loop spans 17 amino acids. V dropped 0 bases and J dropped 3; count of bases not matched to a gene: 11. The CDR3: CASSLAGRGAKVYEQYF. The CDR3 coding sequence is TGTGCCAGCAGCTTAGCGGGGAGGGGCGCGAAAGTCTACGAGCAGTACTTC.

With respect to this clonotype: An end of the junction differs from the germline gene, which may be a read error. The V and J genes are TRBV10-3 and TRBJ1-1; maybe TRBD1 (5 bases). Germline CDR1 ENHRY, CDR2 SYGVKD. The CDR3 is 13 residues long. CDR3 nucleotide sequence: TGTGCCACCCTAGGGGAGCCGAGCACTGAAGCCTTCTTT. Protein: CATLGEPSTEAFF.

This clonotype occurred a few times. The DNA for the CDR3 is TGCAGTGCTACCGGGACCGAGAATTCCTACGAGCAGTACTTC. This sequence encodes CSATGTENSYEQYF. The chain employs TRBV20-1 and TRBJ2-7; D tentatively reads TRBD1 or TRBD2 (5 bases each). Trimming removed 4 bases from V and 1 base from J, with 14 bases in between. This CDR3 is 14 amino acids long. Germline loops: CDR1 DFQATT, CDR2 SNEGSKA (reference sequence).

The genes are TRBV11-2 and TRBJ2-7; D is perhaps TRBD2 (6 bases). Germline V gives CDR1 SGHAT, CDR2 FQNNGV. CDR3 size: 14 residues. V lost 2 bases, J lost 3 bases, and 11 bases lay in between. The CDR3 region is CASSLIGSDYEQYF. The CDR3 DNA sequence: TGTGCCAGCAGCTTAATCGGGAGTGACTACGAGCAGTACTTC.

This clonotype was detected a few times. V and J are TRBV5-4 and TRBJ1-4; D is perhaps TRBD1 (5 bases). The V end was cut by 4 bases, the J end by 6 bases, with 19 bases between. Germline V gene data show CDR1 as SGHNT and CDR2 as YYREEE (reference sequence). CDR3 length: 16 amino acids. CDR3 protein: CASSPSTGTGDEKLFF. In nucleotides, the CDR3 is TGTGCCAGCAGCCCAAGCACGGGGACGGGAGATGAAAAACTGTTTTTT.

Here the CDR3 reads CSARRIKDTYEQYF. As DNA, the CDR3 is TGCAGTGCTAGGAGGATAAAGGACACCTACGAGCAGTACTTC. The chain has TRBV20-1 and TRBJ2-7; perhaps TRBD1 as D (5 bases). V lost 3 bases and J lost 2, with 14 bases in between. This CDR3 is 14 amino acids long. The germline V gene has CDR1 DFQATT and CDR2 SNEGSKA (reference sequence).

The V call is TRBV12-3 or TRBV12-4, the J call TRBJ1-1; D not certain. Trimming removed 6 bases at V and 3 bases at J, with 14 bases between. This CDR3 is built from 14 residues. CDR3 residues: CASSLSGPHTEAFF. The CDR3 nucleotides read TGTGCCAGCAGCCTTAGTGGGCCCCACACTGAAGCTTTCTTT.

This rearrangement joins TRBV10-3 to TRBJ1-4, with D unresolved. CDR1 and CDR2 (germline): ENHRY, SYGVKD. With 2 bases removed from V and 5 bases from J, the gap between germline ends came to 12 bases. This CDR3 has 15 amino acids. CDR3 nucleotides: TGTGCCATCAGTGAGCGGGCAGGTCGGAATGAAAAACTGTTTTTT. It is translated as CAISERAGRNEKLFF.

This clonotype occurred many times. J is TRBJ2-7 and V is TRBV15; 10 bases align to TRBD1. The CDR3 contains 13 residues. Germline V gives CDR1 LNHNV, CDR2 YYDKDF (reference sequence). The V gene end was trimmed by 4 bases and the J gene end by 8 bases; junction bases not matched to a gene: 5. CDR3 in amino acids: CATSTGTGEKQYF. The CDR3 DNA reads as TGTGCCACCAGCACCGGGACAGGGGAAAAGCAGTACTTC.

The rearrangement uses TRBV7-2 and TRBJ1-2; 12 bases are shared with TRBD1. The CDR3 consists of 15 residues. V dropped 4 bases and J dropped 7; count of bases not matched to a gene: 7. The V gene's germline CDR1 is SGHTA and CDR2 FQGNSA. CDR3 residues: CASSWAGQGARGYTF. In DNA, the CDR3 is TGTGCCAGCAGCTGGGCGGGACAGGGGGCACGTGGCTACACCTTC.

This clonotype was detected ten times or more. The rearrangement uses TRBV15 and TRBJ1-4, with unresolved D. CDR3 length: 15 residues. Germline values: CDR1 LNHNV, CDR2 YYDKDF (reference sequence). Trimming left V 5 bases short and J 4 bases short, with 14 bases between. In DNA, the CDR3 is TGTGCCACCAGCCGGTCCGGGGAGAGTAATGAAAAACTGTTTTTT. Translating it yields CATSRSGESNEKLFF.

The rearrangement links TRBV5-1 to TRBJ1-1; D is uncertain. V was trimmed by 5 bases and J by 3 bases, leaving 11 bases between them. The CDR3 contains 13 residues. Per germline, CDR1 SGHRS and CDR2 YFSETQ. The CDR3 sequence is CASSYGVDTEAFF. The CDR3 DNA is TGCGCCAGCAGTTATGGGGTGGACACTGAAGCTTTCTTT.

This clonotype was observed many times. This chain connects TRBV19 to TRBJ1-2, with no clear D. The germline V gene has CDR1 LNHDA and CDR2 SQIVND (reference sequence). Trimming left V 8 bases short and J 5 bases short, with 9 bases between. The CDR3 loop spans 11 amino acids. CDR3 bases: TGTGCCAGTTGGAGCCGGTATGGCTACACCTTC. This gives the protein CASWSRYGYTF.

This chain uses TRBV6-5 with TRBJ1-5, with a tentative D call TRBD1 (5 bases). This CDR3 comprises 14 residues. Germline CDR1 reads MNHEY; CDR2 reads SVGAGI. Trimming left V 2 bases short and J 7 bases short, with 12 bases between. CDR3 sequence: CASSYVRGGQPQHF. DNA for the CDR3: TGTGCCAGCAGTTACGTGAGGGGAGGGCAGCCCCAGCATTTT.

The gene calls are TRBV7-3 and TRBJ1-3, with D unresolved. The CDR3 loop spans 15 amino acids. Trimming left V 6 bases short and J 3 bases short, with 15 bases between. CDR1 SGHTA and CDR2 FQGTGA come from the germline V gene. CDR3 protein: CASSPRANHGNTIYF. CDR3 nucleotides: TGTGCCAGCAGTCCCCGGGCGAACCATGGAAACACCATATATTTT.

The V and J genes are TRBV7-6 and TRBJ2-7; D is perhaps TRBD2 (5 bases). The V gene lost 1 base and the J gene lost 3 bases, with 13 bases spanning the gap. The CDR3 length is 15 residues. The germline gives CDR1 SGHVS, CDR2 FNYEAQ. CDR3 nucleotides: TGTGCCAGCAGCTTAGATGCGACTACCTACTACGAGCAGTACTTC. Its translation is CASSLDATTYYEQYF.

V usage is TRBV2 and J usage is TRBJ1-3, with D possibly TRBD1 on 6 matching bases. Per the germline V gene, CDR1 is SNHLY and CDR2 is FYNNEI. CDR3 length equals 15 residues. Between the trimmed V and J ends, which lost 5 bases and 0 bases, there was a span of 11 bases. The CDR3 nucleotides read TGTGCCAGCAGTTCAGGGGATCTCTCTGGAAACACCATATATTTT. The encoded protein is CASSSGDLSGNTIYF.

This clonotype showed up just once. V gene TRBV2 combines with J gene TRBJ2-6, with D perhaps given as TRBD1 or TRBD2 (7 bases each). V gave up 9 bases and J gave up 4 bases, with 10 bases separating them. CDR1 and CDR2 from the germline V gene are SNHLY and FYNNEI. The CDR3 sequence is 13 residues long. This chain's CDR3 is CARAGQGANVLTF. CDR3 coding DNA: TGTGCCAGAGCGGGACAGGGGGCCAACGTCCTGACTTTC.

The rearrangement joins TRBV7-9 to TRBJ2-2, with 7 bases that match TRBD1. Germline values: CDR1 SEHNR, CDR2 FQNEAQ (reference sequence). V lost 5 bases, J lost 2 bases, and 5 bases stayed unmatched. The CDR3 runs 15 residues. The CDR3 DNA reads as TGTGCCAGCAGCCAGGGACAGAGAAACACCGGGGAGCTGTTTTTT. It encodes CASSQGQRNTGELFF. Full variable domain (remainder filled in from reference TRBV7-9 and TRBJ2-2): DTGVSQNPRHKITKRGQNVTFRCDPISEHNRLYWYRQTLGQGPEFLTYFQNEAQLEKSRLLSDRFSAERPKGSFSTLEIQRTEQGDSAMYLCASSQGQRNTGELFFGEGSRLTVL.

The chain links TRBV9 to TRBJ2-5; D not resolved. The end of the DNA is better explained by TRBJ2-7, so the J call may be wrong. The V gene's germline CDR1 is SGDLS and CDR2 YYNGEE. This CDR3 comprises 13 residues. DNA for the CDR3: TGTGCCAGCAGCTACTTCGGCCAGCCCGAGCAGTACTTC. It specifies CASSYFGQPEQYF.

To note about this clonotype: Just one base apart from a much larger clone, this may be a read error. The chain links TRBV20-1 to TRBJ1-2; D is unclear. Trimming shortened V by 8 bases and J by 5 bases, and 18 bases separated the two germline ends. This CDR3 has 13 residues. Germline V gene lookup returns CDR1 DFQATT and CDR2 SNEGSKA (reference sequence). The DNA of the CDR3 is TGCAGTACCCCAAGCCAGGTCCGGTATGGCTACACCTTC. As protein: CSTPSQVRYGYTF.

This clonotype was counted ten times or more. This sequence joins TRBV7-2 and TRBJ2-2; TRBD2 matches at 15 bases. V was pared by 5 bases and J by 5 bases, with 3 bases of the junction left unmatched. The CDR3 runs to 16 residues. The V gene's germline CDR1 is SGHTA and CDR2 FQGNSA. CDR3 sequence reads: CASSPGLAGGTGELFF. DNA for the CDR3: TGTGCCAGCAGCCCTGGACTAGCGGGAGGGACCGGGGAGCTGTTTTTT.

At least ten counts were recorded for this clonotype. The rearrangement uses TRBV7-9 and TRBJ1-1, with TRBD1 matching over 7 bases. CDR3 length: 13 residues. V lost 4 bases to trimming and J lost 1 base; unmatched junction nucleotides: 0. The germline gives CDR1 SEHNR, CDR2 FQNEAQ (reference sequence). CDR3 nucleotides: TGTGCCAGCAGCTGGACAGGGAACACTGAAGCTTTCTTT. Amino acids: CASSWTGNTEAFF. Drawing the rest from reference TRBV7-9 and TRBJ1-1, the complete variable domain is DTGVSQNPRHKITKRGQNVTFRCDPISEHNRLYWYRQTLGQGPEFLTYFQNEAQLEKSRLLSDRFSAERPKGSFSTLEIQRTEQGDSAMYLCASSWTGNTEAFFGQGTRLTVV.

The chain carries TRBV20-1 and TRBJ1-5; D remains ambiguous. The germline gives CDR1 DFQATT, CDR2 SNEGSKA (reference sequence). The CDR3 contains 14 residues. V was clipped by 3 bases and J by 6 bases, with 15 bases between them. CDR3 nucleotides: TGCAGTGCTAGTTCGGGGAGTCTTGGTCAGCCCCAGCATTTT. This sequence encodes CSASSGSLGQPQHF.

The sample holds one count of this clonotype. CDR3 DNA sequence: TGTGCCAGCAGCCAATGGCAAAGCGCCAACTATGGCTACACCTTC. Residues: CASSQWQSANYGYTF. V gene TRBV3-1 combines with J gene TRBJ1-2; no definite D call. The CDR3 has 15 amino acids. Germline V CDR1 and CDR2: LGHDT, YNNKEL (reference sequence). The V end was cut by 2 bases, the J end by 2 bases, with 12 bases between.

The V gene is TRBV7-2, the J gene TRBJ1-6, with D tentatively TRBD1 (5 bases). The germline V and J ends were trimmed by 3 bases and 7 bases, with 10 bases remaining between them. Germline CDR1 SGHTA, CDR2 FQGNSA. CDR3 length equals 14 residues. The CDR3 region is CASSLPGRNSPLHF. The CDR3 nucleotides read TGTGCCAGCAGCTTGCCGGGACGGAATTCACCCCTCCACTTT.

This clonotype occurred a few times. The V gene is TRBV11-2, the J gene TRBJ2-7; the D gene could be TRBD1 or TRBD2 (5 bases each). Trimming took off 0 bases at V and 2 bases at J, with 11 bases between the two ends. This CDR3 spans 15 amino acids. Germline CDR1 is SGHAT and CDR2 is FQNNGV. CDR3 nucleotides: TGTGCCAGCAGCTTAGAGGCAGGGACCCCCTACGAGCAGTACTTC. Its protein product is CASSLEAGTPYEQYF.

The sample holds many counts of this clonotype. Germline and junction disagree at one end, which may indicate a read error. The chain is built from TRBV5-1 and TRBJ1-1; perhaps TRBD1 as D (6 bases). The CDR3 sequence is 14 residues long. Germline values: CDR1 SGHRS, CDR2 YFSETQ. The CDR3 loop is CASSLGGQNTEAFF. In nucleotides, the CDR3 is TGTGCCAGCAGCTTAGGGGGACAGAACACTGAAGCTTTCTTT.